These T cell receptor beta chains were read from a single sample in a study of blood T cell repertoires in COVID-19. Repertoires were generated with immunoSEQ multiplex PCR, while TCRdb's copy carries only in-frame clones and drops some. The table has approximately 160,000 clones, roughly nine tenths seen once. Input material: peripheral blood. The receptor set was obtained from a man in his 60s with active or convalescent COVID-19. CDR3s leave out the opening cysteine and the closing phenylalanine or tryptophan. Each record gives: clone size, V gene, J gene, CDR3 protein. The listing skips clone size in some rows; elsewhere it reads once, few, many or a size class.

few	TRBV11-2	TRBJ1-1	ASSLGSGGLVEAF
.	TRBV5-1	TRBJ1-1	ASSLGAGNTEAF
.	TRBV5-4	TRBJ1-2	ASSPGGPLYGYT
few	TRBV6-5	TRBJ1-2	ASTGGADYGYT
few	TRBV19	TRBJ1-3	ASSIGGIHSSGNTIY
.	TRBV7-8	TRBJ1-5	ASSFLGRTGVRGNNQPQH
.	TRBV18	TRBJ1-6	ASSPARTGDGSPLH
.	TRBV7-2	TRBJ2-5	ASSPGQGVKEETQY
.	TRBV5-1	TRBJ1-1	ASSLGDDRAAF
.	TRBV6-5	TRBJ2-3	ASIRAGGPDTQY
.	TRBV12-3/TRBV12-4	TRBJ1-2	ASSSRGGYGYT
.	TRBV6-2/TRBV6-3	TRBJ2-6	ASSPLLGDSLSGANVLT
.	TRBV30	TRBJ2-7	AWSVIAGVGLYEQY
.	TRBV7-2	TRBJ1-6	ASSPLVQGNNSPLH
.	TRBV12-3/TRBV12-4	TRBJ2-5	ASRSTRGETQY
.	TRBV6-5	TRBJ1-6	ASSLQGSPNSPLH
.	TRBV3-1/TRBV3-2	TRBJ2-3	ASMLAGGTDTQY
.	TRBV5-5	TRBJ2-6	ASWRTPGANVLT
.	TRBV14	TRBJ2-3	ASSNTDTQY
once	TRBV2	TRBJ1-2	ASNRDSFNYGYT
.	TRBV5-1	TRBJ2-7	ASSLGTPAQY
.	TRBV3-1/TRBV3-2	TRBJ1-2	ASSQGTPYGYT
.	TRBV5-1	TRBJ2-6	ASSSTGATSSGANVLT
.	TRBV7-9	TRBJ1-4	ASSLTGVGEKLF
.	TRBV6-2/TRBV6-3	TRBJ1-1	ASSYVGQGASEAF
once	TRBV27	TRBJ1-1	ASRSNQNTEAF
.	TRBV6-1	TRBJ1-2	ASSATGDRGRFSYGYT
.	TRBV3-1/TRBV3-2	TRBJ2-6	ASSQVSSSGANVLT
.	TRBV5-1	TRBJ1-1	ASSFGQKTEAF
.	TRBV19	TRBJ2-2	ASSHTPGQGNTGELF
.	TRBV18	TRBJ2-1	ASSPTGGNEQF
once	TRBV28	TRBJ2-2	ASSAWSGANTGELF
.	TRBV12-3/TRBV12-4	TRBJ1-2	ASSLRQDGGYT
.	TRBV4-1	TRBJ2-7	ASSQVQSASYEQY
.	TRBV2	TRBJ2-7	ASTKRISSYEQY
.	TRBV18	TRBJ2-1	ASSLPTGFLYNEQF
once	TRBV7-9	TRBJ2-1	ASSPRGDSYYNEQF
few	TRBV5-1	TRBJ1-4	ASGETGVTNEKLF
.	TRBV6-2/TRBV6-3	TRBJ2-1	ASSYSPLAGMQF
.	TRBV11-1	TRBJ2-3	ASRPNRLSTDTQY
.	TRBV2	TRBJ1-1	ASSERSGIRTEAF
.	TRBV5-1	TRBJ2-2	ASSLANTGELF
.	TRBV5-1	TRBJ2-7	ASSLVGDEQY
.	TRBV29-1	TRBJ2-7	SVGQGFEQY
.	TRBV3-1/TRBV3-2	TRBJ2-1	ASSHLISGLSYNEQF
once	TRBV7-8	TRBJ1-3	ASSSPPGGHTIY
.	TRBV18	TRBJ2-7	ASSQAGLLAGGIEQY
.	TRBV11-2	TRBJ2-6	ASRLLAGGSGANVLT
.	TRBV19	TRBJ1-5	ASSIDKYRPSQPQH
.	TRBV6-1	TRBJ2-7	ASSEVGGRGPYEQY
.	TRBV19	TRBJ1-2	ASSPWDTNYGYT
.	TRBV2	TRBJ1-2	AILLSTGKYGYT
.	TRBV19	TRBJ2-3	ASRSNTDTQY
.	TRBV18	TRBJ1-5	ASTGTGNSNQPQH
.	TRBV19	TRBJ1-2	ASIRTGVSGYT
.	TRBV10-3	TRBJ1-3	AISEDLGGSGNTIY
.	TRBV20-1	TRBJ1-4	STSLSEKLF